Listed below are T cell receptor beta chains from one sample, sequenced in a study of graft-versus-host responses after intestinal transplantation. The repertoire was sequenced with immunoSEQ multiplex PCR; TCRdb's copy has only in-frame clones and lacks some. The repertoire consists of about 97,000 clones, with 80% to 95% occurring once and the leading ten covering 16%. The source material was PBMCs, sampled approximately 470 days after intestinal transplant. The receptors derive from a human patient who received an intestinal transplant, so some T cells may come from the graft donor. Each CDR3 is given with its conserved first and last residue. The D gene is left open where the match is weak. Clone size, where shown, is once, few, many, or a class for clones that have expanded.

j_call d_call v_call clone_size cdr3_nt cdr3_aa
TRBJ2-1 TRBD2 TRBV5-6 - TGTGCCAGCAGCTTGATACCGGGACTAGCTTCGGCTGAGCAGTTCTTC CASSLIPGLASAEQFF
TRBJ2-2 TRBD2 TRBV7-2 - TGTGCCAGCAGCCCGGAGTTAGCGGGGGGCCGTGGCGGGGAGCTGTTTTTT CASSPELAGGRGGELFF
TRBJ2-3 - TRBV6-5 - TGTGCCAGCAGTTACGTCGGGGGCAGGACAGATACGCAGTATTTT CASSYVGGRTDTQYF
TRBJ2-2 - TRBV7-6 - TGTGCCAGCAGCTTAGGAGGGATCACCGGGGAGCTGTTTTTT CASSLGGITGELFF
TRBJ2-5 - TRBV4-1 - TGCGCCAGCAGCCAAGGCAACGTACAGCTGTGGGAGACCCAGTACTTC CASSQGNVQLWETQYF
TRBJ2-3 - TRBV5-1 once TGCGCCAGCAGCTTGGCCTTGATCACAGATACGCAGTATTTT CASSLALITDTQYF
TRBJ2-7 TRBD1 TRBV27 - TGTGCCAGCAGTCCTCGGACAGGGATCTACGAGCAGTACTTC CASSPRTGIYEQYF
TRBJ2-3 TRBD2 TRBV15 once TGTGCCACCAGCAGAGGACTAGCTAGCACAGATACGCAGTATTTT CATSRGLASTDTQYF
TRBJ2-5 - TRBV21-1 - TGTGCCGGGGGAACGAGGGCCCAAGAGACCCAGTACTTC CAGGTRAQETQYF
TRBJ2-7 TRBD2 TRBV7-9 - TGTGCCAGCAGCCGGGGGACTACCGTCGGGCGCGAGCAGTACTTC CASSRGTTVGREQYF
TRBJ2-5 TRBD2 TRBV6-4 few TGTGCCAGCAGTGACACTAGCGGGGGGCAAGAGACCCAGTACTTC CASSDTSGGQETQYF
TRBJ2-7 TRBD1 TRBV6-5 - TGTGCCAGCAGGGATCCGGGACAGTACGAGCAGTACTTC CASRDPGQYEQYF
TRBJ1-2 - TRBV5-1 - TGCGCCAGCAGCTTGGTTGCATCATATTTCTATGGCTACACCTTC CASSLVASYFYGYTF
TRBJ2-7 TRBD2 TRBV5-8 - TGTGCCAGCAGCCTCTCGGGGGGCTACGAGCAGTACTTC CASSLSGGYEQYF
TRBJ2-7 - TRBV6-1 - TGTGCCAGCAGCCGGCCCGGGGCGAGCTCCTACGAGCAGTACTTC CASSRPGASSYEQYF
TRBJ1-2 - TRBV29-1 - TGCAGCGTTGGGCTACCCGGGGACTATGGCTACACCTTC CSVGLPGDYGYTF
TRBJ2-3 TRBD2 TRBV5-8 - TGTGCCAGCAGCGCGTCCGGGACTAGCCTCACGCAGTATTTT CASSASGTSLTQYF
TRBJ1-5 TRBD1 TRBV10-2 - TGCGCCAGCAGCACGACAGGGTTTTCCCCTTATAGCAATCAGCCCCAGCATTTT CASSTTGFSPYSNQPQHF
TRBJ2-3 - TRBV25-1 - TGTGCCAGCTCGCTCAGGGACACCTCCACAGATACGCAGTATTTT CASSLRDTSTDTQYF
TRBJ2-7 TRBD1 TRBV7-2 - TGTGCCAGCAGCTTCCGGGAGGGACAGGGGGCCGAGCAGTACTTC CASSFREGQGAEQYF
TRBJ2-3 TRBD2 TRBV13 - TGTGCCAGCAGCTCGCCAAGGAGCGGGGGGGGAGGGACCACAGATACGCAGTATTTT CASSSPRSGGGGTTDTQYF
TRBJ1-4 - TRBV5-1 - TGCGCCAGCAGCTTCGGGACTGCAGTTGCAACTAATGAAAAACTGTTTTTT CASSFGTAVATNEKLFF
TRBJ1-5 - TRBV15 - TGTGCCACCAGCAGAGATCTGACAGAGGTTAGCAATCAGCCCCAGCATTTT CATSRDLTEVSNQPQHF
TRBJ2-3 - TRBV5-1 - TGCGCCAGCAGCACGGCAGGGGCGCTCACAGATACGCAGTATTTT CASSTAGALTDTQYF
TRBJ2-7 - TRBV19 - TGTGCCAGTAGTGTGGGGGACTCCTACGAGCAGTACTTC CASSVGDSYEQYF
TRBJ2-3 TRBD2 TRBV2 - TGTGCCAGCAGTTTTCCTAGCGGGGCTTACACAGATACGCAGTATTTT CASSFPSGAYTDTQYF
TRBJ1-4 - TRBV5-1 - TGCGCCAGCAGCCGGGCGGGCGGGGATGAAAAACTGTTTTTT CASSRAGGDEKLFF
TRBJ1-2 - TRBV6-4 - TGTGCCACCGCAGGGGCCGTACGTAACTATGGCTACACCTTC CATAGAVRNYGYTF
TRBJ2-7 - TRBV13 once TGTGCCAGCAGCTTAGGTCGAGGGGGGTACGAGCAGTACTTC CASSLGRGGYEQYF
TRBJ2-1 - TRBV2 few TGTGCCAGCAGTGAAGGTCAGCCCCTTTACAATGAGCAGTTCTTC CASSEGQPLYNEQFF
TRBJ1-5 - TRBV7-2 - TGTGCCAGCAGCCCTGAGGAGTATAGCAATCAGCCCCAGCATTTT CASSPEEYSNQPQHF
TRBJ1-6 - TRBV9 - TGTGCCAGCAGCTCGACTGCAGGGGCGAATTCACCCCTCCACTTT CASSSTAGANSPLHF
TRBJ1-1 TRBD1 TRBV29-1 - TGCAGCGTTGATCCAGGGGGCAGGACTGAAGCTTTCTTT CSVDPGGRTEAFF
TRBJ1-2 - TRBV2 - TGTGCCAGCAGTTCTTCATCCTACACCTTC CASSSSSYTF
TRBJ2-1 TRBD1 TRBV6-6 - TGTGCCAGCAGTCTACAGGGGTACAATGAGCAGTTCTTC CASSLQGYNEQFF
TRBJ2-2 TRBD1 TRBV19 - TGTGCCAGTAGGCCGGGACAGGGAACTACCGGGGAGCTGTTTTTT CASRPGQGTTGELFF
TRBJ1-2 TRBD1 TRBV27 - TGTGCCAGCAGTTTACAGGGGGCGGGTGGCTACACCTTC CASSLQGAGGYTF
TRBJ2-7 - TRBV9 - TGTGCCAGCAGCGTAGGTGGTAGGAACGAGCAGTACTTC CASSVGGRNEQYF
TRBJ1-1 - TRBV12-1 - TGTGCCAGCAGCCCTCGGACAGCTGAAGCTTTCTTT CASSPRTAEAFF
TRBJ2-7 - TRBV9 - TGTGCCAGCAGCGTAGGGTTAGACAGTGGCGCCTACGAGCAGTACTTC CASSVGLDSGAYEQYF
TRBJ2-5 - TRBV7-6 - TGTGCCAGCAGCCCCGGGGCGAAACAAGAGACCCAGTACTTC CASSPGAKQETQYF
TRBJ2-3 - TRBV27 once TGTGCCAGGGGGAGGGATACGCAGTATTTT CARGRDTQYF
TRBJ2-2 - TRBV11-2 - TGTGCCAGCACCCCGCAGGGGACCGGGGAGCTGTTTTTT CASTPQGTGELFF
TRBJ1-1 TRBD1 TRBV6-6 - TGTGCCAGCAGTTATGGGACAGGGAGGACTGAAGCTTTCTTT CASSYGTGRTEAFF
TRBJ2-5 TRBD2 TRBV15 - TGTGCCACCAGCAGGGGGGGGAACCAAGAGACCCAGTACTTC CATSRGGNQETQYF
TRBJ1-6 TRBD1 TRBV9 - TGTGCCAGCAGGGAGACAGGGGGTGGATCACCCCTCCACTTT CASRETGGGSPLHF
TRBJ1-2 TRBD1 TRBV6-5 once TGTGCCAGCAGTTACCCAGGGGACAGGGAGGGAGGCTACACCTTC CASSYPGDREGGYTF
TRBJ1-2 - TRBV5-1 - TGCGCCAGCAGCCAAGACAAAAACTATGGCTACACCTTC CASSQDKNYGYTF
TRBJ2-3 TRBD2 TRBV4-1 - TGCGCCAGCAGCCAAGCCCCCCTAGCGGGGTTAACAGATACGCAGTATTTT CASSQAPLAGLTDTQYF
TRBJ2-3 TRBD2 TRBV6-4 few TGTGCCAGCAGTGAAGCGGGGGGCACAGATACGCAGTATTTT CASSEAGGTDTQYF
TRBJ1-1 - TRBV25-1 once TGTGCCAGCAGTGGGCCGATCGTGAACACTGAAGCTTTCTTT CASSGPIVNTEAFF
TRBJ2-5 - TRBV11-2 - TGTGCCAGCAGCTTAGGAGGGGGGACCCAGTACTTC CASSLGGGTQYF
TRBJ1-6 - TRBV6-5 few TGTGCCAGCAGTTACTCGCGGGGGGCTTCGAATTCACCCCTCCACTTT CASSYSRGASNSPLHF
TRBJ1-2 TRBD1 TRBV6-5 - TGTGCCAGCAGTACAGGGGACAGAGAAAAGGATGGCTACACCTTC CASSTGDREKDGYTF